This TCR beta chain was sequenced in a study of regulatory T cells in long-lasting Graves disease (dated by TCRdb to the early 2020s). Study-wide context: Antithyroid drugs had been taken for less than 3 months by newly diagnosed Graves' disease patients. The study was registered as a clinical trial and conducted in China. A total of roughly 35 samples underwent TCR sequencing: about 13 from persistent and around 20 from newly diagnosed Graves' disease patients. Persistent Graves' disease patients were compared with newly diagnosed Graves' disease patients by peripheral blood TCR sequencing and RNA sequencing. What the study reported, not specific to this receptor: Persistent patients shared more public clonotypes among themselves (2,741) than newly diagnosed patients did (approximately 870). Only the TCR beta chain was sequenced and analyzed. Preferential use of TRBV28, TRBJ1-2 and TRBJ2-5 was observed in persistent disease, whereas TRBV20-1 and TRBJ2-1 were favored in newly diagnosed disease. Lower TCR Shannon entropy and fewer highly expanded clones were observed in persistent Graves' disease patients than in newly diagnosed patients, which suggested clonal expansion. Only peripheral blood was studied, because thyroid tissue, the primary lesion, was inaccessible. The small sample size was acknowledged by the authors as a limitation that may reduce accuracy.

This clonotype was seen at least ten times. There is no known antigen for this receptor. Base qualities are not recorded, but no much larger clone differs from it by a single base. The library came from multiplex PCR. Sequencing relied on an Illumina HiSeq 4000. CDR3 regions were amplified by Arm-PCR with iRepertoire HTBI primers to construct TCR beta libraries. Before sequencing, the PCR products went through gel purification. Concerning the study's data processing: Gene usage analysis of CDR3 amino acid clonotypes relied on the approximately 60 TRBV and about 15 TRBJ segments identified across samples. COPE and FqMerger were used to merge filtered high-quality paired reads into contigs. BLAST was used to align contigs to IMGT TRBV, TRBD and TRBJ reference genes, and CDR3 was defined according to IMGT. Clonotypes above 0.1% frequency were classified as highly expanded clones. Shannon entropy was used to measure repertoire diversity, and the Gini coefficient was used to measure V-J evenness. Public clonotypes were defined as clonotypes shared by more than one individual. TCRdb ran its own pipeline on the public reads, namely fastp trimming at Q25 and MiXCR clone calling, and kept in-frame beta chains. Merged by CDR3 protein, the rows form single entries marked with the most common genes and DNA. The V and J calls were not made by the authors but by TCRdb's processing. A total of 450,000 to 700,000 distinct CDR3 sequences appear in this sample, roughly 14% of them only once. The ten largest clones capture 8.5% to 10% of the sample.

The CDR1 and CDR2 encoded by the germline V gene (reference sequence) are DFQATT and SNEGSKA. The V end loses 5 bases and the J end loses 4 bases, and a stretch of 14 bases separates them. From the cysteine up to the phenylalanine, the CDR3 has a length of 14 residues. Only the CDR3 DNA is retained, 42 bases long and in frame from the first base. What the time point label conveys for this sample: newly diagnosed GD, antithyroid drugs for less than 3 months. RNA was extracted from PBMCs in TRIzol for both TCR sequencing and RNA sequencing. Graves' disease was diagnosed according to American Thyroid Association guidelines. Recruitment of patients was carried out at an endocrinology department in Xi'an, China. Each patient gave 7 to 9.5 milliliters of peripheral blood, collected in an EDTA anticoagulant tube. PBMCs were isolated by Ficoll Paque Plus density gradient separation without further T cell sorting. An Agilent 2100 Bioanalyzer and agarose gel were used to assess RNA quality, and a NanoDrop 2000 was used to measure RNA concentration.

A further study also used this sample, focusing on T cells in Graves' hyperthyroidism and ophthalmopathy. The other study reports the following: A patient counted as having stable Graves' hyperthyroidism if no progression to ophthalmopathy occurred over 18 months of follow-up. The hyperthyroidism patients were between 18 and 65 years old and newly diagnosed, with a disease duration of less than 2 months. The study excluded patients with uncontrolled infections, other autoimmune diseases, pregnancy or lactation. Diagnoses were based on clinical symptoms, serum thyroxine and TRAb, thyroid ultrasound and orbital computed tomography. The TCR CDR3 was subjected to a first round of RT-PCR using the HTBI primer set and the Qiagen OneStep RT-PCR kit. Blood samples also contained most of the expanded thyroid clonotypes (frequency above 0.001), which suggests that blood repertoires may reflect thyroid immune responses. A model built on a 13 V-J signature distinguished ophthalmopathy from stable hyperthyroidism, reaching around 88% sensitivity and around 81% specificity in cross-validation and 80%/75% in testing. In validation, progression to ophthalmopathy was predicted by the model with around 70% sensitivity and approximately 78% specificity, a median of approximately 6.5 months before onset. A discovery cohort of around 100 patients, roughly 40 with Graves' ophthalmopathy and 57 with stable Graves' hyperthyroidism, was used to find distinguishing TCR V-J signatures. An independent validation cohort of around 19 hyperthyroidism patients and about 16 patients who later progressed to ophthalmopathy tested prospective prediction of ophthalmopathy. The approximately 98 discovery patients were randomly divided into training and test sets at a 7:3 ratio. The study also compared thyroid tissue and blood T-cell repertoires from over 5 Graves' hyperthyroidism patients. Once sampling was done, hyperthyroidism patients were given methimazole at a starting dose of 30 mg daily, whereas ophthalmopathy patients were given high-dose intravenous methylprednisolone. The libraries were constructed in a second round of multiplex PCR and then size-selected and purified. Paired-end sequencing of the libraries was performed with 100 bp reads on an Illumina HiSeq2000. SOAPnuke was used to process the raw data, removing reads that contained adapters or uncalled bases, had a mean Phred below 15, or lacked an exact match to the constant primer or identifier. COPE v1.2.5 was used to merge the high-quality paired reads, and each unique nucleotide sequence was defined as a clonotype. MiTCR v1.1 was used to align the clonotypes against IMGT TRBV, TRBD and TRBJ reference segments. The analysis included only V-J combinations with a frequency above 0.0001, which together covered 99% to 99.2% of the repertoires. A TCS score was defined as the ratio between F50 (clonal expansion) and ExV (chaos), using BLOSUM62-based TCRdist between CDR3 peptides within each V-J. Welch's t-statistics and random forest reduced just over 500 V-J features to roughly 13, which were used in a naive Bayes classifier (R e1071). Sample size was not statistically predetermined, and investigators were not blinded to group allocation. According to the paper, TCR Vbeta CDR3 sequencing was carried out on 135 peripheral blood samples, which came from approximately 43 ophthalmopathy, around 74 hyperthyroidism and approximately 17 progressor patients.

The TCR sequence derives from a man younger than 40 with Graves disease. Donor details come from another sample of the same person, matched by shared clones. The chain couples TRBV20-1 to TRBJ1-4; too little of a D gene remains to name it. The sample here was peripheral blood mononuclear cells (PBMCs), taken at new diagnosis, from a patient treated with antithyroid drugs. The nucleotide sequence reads TGCAGTGCTCAATTTCTCAACCGTAATGAAAAACTGTTTTTT. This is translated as CSAQFLNRNEKLFF.